This T cell receptor beta chain was obtained from a study of T cell changes during pregnancy in multiple sclerosis. The data were produced by immunoSEQ multiplex PCR, yet TCRdb's version contains in-frame clones alone and is incomplete. The sample records fewer than 45,000 clones, approximately 90% being singletons. Trimming shortened V by 0 bases and J by 4 bases, and 7 bases separated the two germline ends. This CDR3 is 14 amino acids long. Germline CDR1 reads MNHNY; CDR2 reads SVGAGI (reference sequence). The sequence derives from a female donor in good health, enrolled as a control in a pregnancy study. The rearrangement joins TRBV6-6 to TRBJ1-3, with D perhaps TRBD1 (6 bases). The sequenced sample was CD4+ T cells from peripheral blood mononuclear cells, obtained after pregnancy. CDR3 protein: CASSYSDSGNTIYF. The CDR3 region has the DNA TGTGCCAGCAGTTACTCGGACAGCGGAAACACCATATATTTT.